This TCR beta chain comes out of a study of cytomegalovirus exposure and HLA in healthy donors. Primers included in the PCR were 60 Vbeta and 13 Jbeta primers. The protocol was immunoSEQ multiplex PCR, while the TCRdb copy is restricted to in-frame clones and leaves out a portion. In all, the sample yields 55,000 to 85,000 clones. Germline CDR1 MNHEY, CDR2 SVGAGI. Trimming took 0 bases from V and 1 from J, leaving 9 bases between them. There are 15 residues in the CDR3. Sample: PBMCs. The receptor's source is a female donor in good health and CMV-seropositive. V and J are TRBV6-5 and TRBJ1-1; D uncertain. The CDR3 coding sequence is TGTGCCAGCAGTTACTCTCGAGCATCGAACACTGAAGCTTTCTTT. Its translation: CASSYSRASNTEAFF.